Included here is one TCR beta chain sequence, with context. The antigen is not known. This entry belongs to a study of T cell responses to AZD1222 COVID-19 vaccine. Findings and limits, study-wide: Baseline seropositivity occurred in only six or seven AZD1222 recipients.

The CDR3 is 16 amino acids. Profiling relied on immunoSEQ multiplex PCR, and the TCRdb table lists in-frame clones only, not all of them. The data show about 110,000 clones, with roughly 90% seen just once and 3.5% to 4.5% held by the top ten. The genes are TRBV12-1 and TRBJ2-1. TRBV12-1 is an annotated pseudogene. The sequence derives from an adult in good health. The source was peripheral blood, collected on day 0 of AZD1222 vaccination. For the CDR3, the DNA is TGTGCCAGCAGCTTTGGAGGGGACCTCATCACCAATGAGCAGTTCTTC. Translation gives CASSFGGDLITNEQFF.